The clone carrying this T cell receptor beta chain was counted a few times. Its antigen is not known. For the second PCR, which ran for 7 to 11 cycles, a sample-barcoded 5' primer and a J-beta primer mix were used. Each CDR3 protein is one row after TCRdb ran MiXCR on the 5' RACE reads. The sample consists of hundreds of thousands of distinct CDR3 sequences, about 25% of them appearing once. The data were obtained in a study of blood T cells in healthy people across ages. Findings of the study overall: Diversity of TCR beta per million T cells declined in a roughly linear way with age.

V lost 1 base, J lost 0 bases, and 8 bases stayed unmatched. Per germline, CDR1 SQVTM and CDR2 ANQGSEA. The CDR3 has 17 residues. The sample was also linked to a second study, of T cells of mothers and their children.

This clonotype originated in a boy between 10 and 17 years old in good health. This chain joins TRBV29-1 and TRBJ2-5, with 10 bases matching TRBD1. The sequenced sample consisted of blood. In nucleotides, the CDR3 is TGCAGCGTTGAAGTGGTGGGACAGGGGTCAAACCAAGAGACCCAGTACTTC. Translation: CSVEVVGQGSNQETQYF.